These 25 T cell receptor beta chains were all obtained from the same sample, sequenced in a study of blood T cell repertoires in COVID-19. Generated by immunoSEQ multiplex PCR, the TCRdb table keeps only in-frame clones and is missing some. Altogether a few hundred thousand clones are present, under 90% being singletons, with the ten largest covering 1.7%. Sequenced sample: PBMCs or T cells enriched from blood (not recorded which). These receptors were collected from a young woman who had recovered from COVID-19.

The chain has TRBV7-8 and TRBJ2-1, with 7 bases identical to TRBD2. The length of the CDR3 is 14 residues. Trimming removed 5 bases from V and 9 bases from J; junction bases left unmatched: 10. Germline values: CDR1 SGHVS, CDR2 FQNEAQ. The CDR3 region is CASSPSRTRTEQFF. CDR3 in DNA: TGTGCCAGCAGCCCCTCCCGGACTAGGACTGAGCAGTTCTTC. The full variable domain, its missing parts supplied by reference TRBV7-8 and TRBJ2-1, is GAGVSQSPRYKVAKRGQDVALRCDPISGHVSLFWYQQALGQGPEFLTYFQNEAQLDKSGLPSDRFFAERPEGSVSTLKIQRTQQEDSAVYLCASSPSRTRTEQFFGPGTRLTVL.

This chain links TRBV4-1 with TRBJ2-3; 8 positions match TRBD2. Germline CDR1 and CDR2: MGHRA and YSYEKL. J gave up 3 bases and V 3 bases, and 17 bases lay outside the gene matches. This CDR3 is built from 19 residues. CDR3 sequence: CASSHPRLSGVSKTDTQYF. CDR3 coding DNA: TGCGCCAGCAGCCACCCGCGCCTTAGCGGGGTTTCTAAGACAGATACGCAGTATTTT.

The CDR3 nucleotides read TGTGCCACCAGTGATTTAAGGTCGGGGACAAGTGAGCAGTTCTTC. This gives the protein CATSDLRSGTSEQFF. The rearrangement links TRBV24-1 to TRBJ2-1; possibly TRBD1 for D (6 bases). Per germline, CDR1 KGHDR and CDR2 SFDVKD. This CDR3 region has 15 residues. V shed 1 base and J shed 9 bases, with 15 bases lying between them.

The table lists this clone with a count of one. V is TRBV24-1 and J is TRBJ2-1, with D perhaps matching TRBD2 (5 bases). The CDR3 spans 15 residues. Trimming took 0 bases from V and 1 from J, leaving 6 bases between them. Germline V CDR1 and CDR2: KGHDR, SFDVKD. The CDR3 nucleotides are TGTGCCACCAGTGATTTGTCGGGATCCTACAATGAGCAGTTCTTC. Protein product: CATSDLSGSYNEQFF.

The V gene is TRBV4-3, the J gene TRBJ1-4, with no clear D. V was pared by 5 bases and J by 2 bases, with 9 bases between. The CDR3 is 14 residues long. Germline CDR1 LGHNA, CDR2 YSLEER. The CDR3 region is CASSLVRTNEKLFF. The CDR3 region has the DNA TGCGCCAGCAGCTTAGTACGCACTAATGAAAAACTGTTTTTT.

The chain employs TRBV7-3 and TRBJ2-5; TRBD1 aligns across 10 bases. Trimming cost V 4 bases and J 4 bases; bases outside gene matches: 6. The CDR3 has 15 amino acids. CDR1 is SGHTA, CDR2 FQGTGA, per germline. CDR3 amino acids: CASSSGQGRGETQYF. CDR3 coding DNA: TGTGCCAGCAGCTCGGGACAGGGGAGGGGAGAGACCCAGTACTTC.

This clone showed up just a few times. CDR3 residues: CSASRLAGGFREQYF. CDR3 DNA sequence: TGCAGTGCTAGTCGGCTAGCGGGAGGTTTTAGGGAGCAGTACTTC. The chain joins TRBV20-1 to TRBJ2-7, with 11 bases identical to TRBD2. Per the germline V gene, CDR1 is DFQATT and CDR2 is SNEGSKA (reference sequence). The CDR3 is 15 residues long. The ends lost 3 bases at V and 7 bases at J; junction bases unmatched: 11.

The CDR3 sequence: CASSSRGTGWQGTEAFF. CDR3 in DNA: TGTGCCAGCAGCTCCCGAGGGACAGGGTGGCAGGGGACTGAAGCTTTCTTT. This chain joins TRBV11-2 and TRBJ1-1, with 9 bases that match TRBD1. The germline CDR1 and CDR2 sequences are SGHAT and FQNNGV. Unmatched junction bases numbered 14, after V lost 4 bases and J lost 5 bases. This CDR3 comprises 17 residues.

The chain joins TRBV6-6 to TRBJ1-3, with a weak D call TRBD1 (5 bases). Germline CDR1 and CDR2: MNHNY and SVGAGI (reference sequence). The length of the CDR3 is 15 residues. V was shortened by 0 bases and J by 2 bases, with 8 bases between the two germline ends. Here the CDR3 DNA reads TGTGCCAGCAGTTACTCTGGGGGGGCTGGAAACACCATATATTTT. Protein sequence: CASSYSGGAGNTIYF.

This clone was found once. The chain links TRBV27 to TRBJ2-3, with D possibly matching TRBD2 (6 bases). V was cut by 7 bases and J by 7 bases, with 12 bases left in between. The CDR3 is 12 amino acids. Looked up from germline, CDR1 is MNHEY and CDR2 is SMNVEV (reference sequence). The CDR3 DNA follows: TGTGCCAGCACCCCTAGCGCTTATACGCAGTATTTT. Translated, it gives CASTPSAYTQYF.

The chain is built from TRBV30 and TRBJ1-1; D is possibly TRBD1 (5 bases). Germline CDR1 GTSNPN, CDR2 SVGIG (reference sequence). The V end was cut by 3 bases, the J end by 7 bases, with 9 bases between. The CDR3 is 11 amino acids. This chain's CDR3 is CAWRDTDEAFF. Written as DNA, the CDR3 is TGTGCCTGGAGGGACACCGATGAAGCTTTCTTT.

The V gene is TRBV7-2, the J gene TRBJ1-1; D is unresolved. Germline CDR1 reads SGHTA; CDR2 reads FQGNSA. This CDR3 is 15 amino acids long. V lost 1 base and J 1 base, leaving 10 bases between the germline ends. CDR3 nucleotides: TGTGCCAGCAGCTTAGATCTTGCGGGGAACACTGAAGCTTTCTTT. Protein product: CASSLDLAGNTEAFF.

The chain employs TRBV6-5 and TRBJ2-5, with D tentatively TRBD2 (5 bases). The CDR3 has 13 residues. Germline CDR1 reads MNHEY; CDR2 reads SVGAGI. V gave up 6 bases and J gave up 5 bases, with 13 bases separating them. The CDR3 bases are TGTGCCAGCAGAGATCCGGGCGGGGAGACCCAGTACTTC. Its translation: CASRDPGGETQYF.

The chain recombines TRBV6-5 with TRBJ2-2, with D perhaps TRBD2 (6 bases). The CDR3 length is 14 residues. The germline gives CDR1 MNHEY, CDR2 SVGAGI. The V and J ends lost 6 bases and 4 bases respectively, with 12 bases between them. The CDR3 region has the DNA TGTGCCAGCAGCCGGACCGGGGGCACCGGGGAGCTGTTTTTT. Residues: CASSRTGGTGELFF.

The chain has TRBV11-2 and TRBJ2-1; 8 nucleotides agree with TRBD2. J lost 10 bases, V lost 1 base, and 9 bases had no gene match. In germline, CDR1 is SGHAT, CDR2 FQNNGV. CDR3 size: 15 residues. The CDR3 DNA follows: TGTGCCAGCAGCTTAGTTTCGGGGGGGCAGAGGGAGCAGTTCTTC. This sequence encodes CASSLVSGGQREQFF.

V and J are TRBV6-5 and TRBJ1-1; 8 bases line up with TRBD1. The CDR3 totals 15 residues. V was clipped by 5 bases and J by 11 bases; unmatched bases: 16. Germline CDR1 MNHEY, CDR2 SVGAGI. The CDR3 coding sequence is TGTGCCAGCAGTAGGGACAGGAGGTTCGGGATTCGGGCTTTCTTT. Amino acids: CASSRDRRFGIRAFF.

The rearrangement joins TRBV13 to TRBJ2-1; 9 nucleotides match TRBD2. The CDR3 has 16 amino acids. Germline loops: CDR1 PRHDT, CDR2 FYEKMQ (reference sequence). Trimming removed 6 bases from V and 0 bases from J; junction bases left unmatched: 6. Here the CDR3 reads CASRRLSGSSYNEQFF. The CDR3 nucleotides read TGTGCCAGCAGACGACTTAGCGGGAGCTCCTACAATGAGCAGTTCTTC.

The chain uses TRBV2 and TRBJ2-1, with TRBD1 matching 7 bases. The V segment lost 8 bases and the J segment 6 bases; nucleotides outside the gene matches: 13. The CDR3 is 15 residues long. Per the germline V gene, CDR1 is SNHLY and CDR2 is FYNNEI. The CDR3 sequence: CASLGAGTAVNEQFF. The CDR3 DNA is TGTGCCAGCCTGGGAGCCGGGACAGCCGTCAATGAGCAGTTCTTC.

The J gene is TRBJ1-6, the V gene TRBV2; 7 bases match TRBD1. CDR1 is SNHLY, CDR2 FYNNEI, per germline. The CDR3 length is 17 residues. Losses at the gene ends were 3 bases for V and 3 bases for J; bases not matched to a gene: 8. This CDR3 reads CASSDPGTDYYNSPLHF. The DNA for the CDR3 is TGTGCCAGCAGTGACCCCGGGACAGACTACTATAATTCACCCCTCCACTTT.

V gene TRBV11-3 combines with J gene TRBJ2-1; tentative D call: TRBD2 (6 bases). Germline V gene sequence: CDR1 SGHNT, CDR2 YENEEA. The CDR3 sequence is 14 residues long. V was clipped by 1 base and J by 4 bases, with 8 bases between them. CDR3 bases: TGTGCCAGCAGCTTAGGCGGGGAGTACAATGAGCAGTTCTTC. Translating gives CASSLGGEYNEQFF.

The CDR3 loop is CASSNGQGKISGANVLTF. CDR3 nucleotides: TGTGCCAGCAGCAATGGACAGGGGAAAATATCTGGGGCCAACGTCCTGACTTTC. The gene calls are TRBV11-3 and TRBJ2-6, with 9 nucleotides matching TRBD1. Germline loops: CDR1 SGHNT, CDR2 YENEEA. The CDR3 is made up of 18 amino acids. V was pared by 5 bases and J by 1 base, with 9 bases of the junction left unmatched. The variable domain in full, with the rest retrieved from reference TRBV11-3 and TRBJ2-6, is EAGVVQSPRYKIIEKKQPVAFWCNPISGHNTLYWYLQNLGQGPELLIRYENEEAVDDSQLPKDRFSAERLKGVDSTLKIQPAELGDSAVYLCASSNGQGKISGANVLTFGAGSRLTVL.

The chain carries TRBV11-3 and TRBJ2-7; either TRBD1 or TRBD2 may supply D (6 bases each). V lost 5 bases and J 3 bases, leaving 17 bases between the germline ends. CDR3 length equals 15 residues. CDR1 SGHNT and CDR2 YENEEA come from the germline V gene. CDR3 region: CASSIGGQEFYEQYF. As DNA, the CDR3 is TGTGCCAGCAGCATAGGGGGGCAGGAGTTCTACGAGCAGTACTTC.

The chain recombines TRBV7-2 with TRBJ1-6; D not certain. Germline values: CDR1 SGHTA, CDR2 FQGNSA. CDR3 length: 14 residues. The germline V and J ends were trimmed by 3 bases and 6 bases, with 9 bases remaining between them. The CDR3 here is CASSFARFNSPLHF. The CDR3 region has the DNA TGTGCCAGCAGCTTCGCCAGATTTAATTCACCCCTCCACTTT.

The rearrangement links TRBV5-6 to TRBJ1-6; D perhaps matches TRBD1 (6 bases). Trimming left V 3 bases short and J 14 bases short, with 18 bases between. The CDR3 has 14 amino acids. Germline CDR1 is SGHDT and CDR2 is YYEEEE. CDR3 DNA: TGTGCCAGCAGCTCTGTTTACAGGGAGACAACCCTCCACTTT. This codes for CASSSVYRETTLHF.

The CDR3 region has the DNA TGTGCCAGCAGCGACGACAGGGAGCAGTTCTTC. Its protein product is CASSDDREQFF. The V call is TRBV9, the J call TRBJ2-1; perhaps TRBD1 as D (6 bases). Germline assignment: CDR1 SGDLS and CDR2 YYNGEE. The CDR3 is 11 residues long. V gave up 3 bases and J gave up 10 bases, with 8 bases separating them.